This T cell receptor beta chain was obtained from a study of vaccination and CD4 T cells after COVID-19. Looking at the study overall: The convalescents, six males and four females, included two who were Hispanic. Post-vaccination samples were procured at a median of 72 days following dose two (range 14 to 241). Overlapping spike peptides from SARS-CoV-2, HCoV-NL63, HCoV-OC43 and HCoV-229E served to stimulate the cells. Culture controls were given either a CEFX pool, an HIV-1 Nef pool, or no peptide.

Sample treatment: approximately nine-day PBMC culture with coronavirus spike peptide pools or control peptides (ViraFEST assay). This clonotype showed up just a few times. The target antigen is unknown. The study sequenced cultured CD4+ T cell DNA using the Oncomine TCR Beta short-read assay. TCRdb redid the calling of the PCR reads with MiXCR, one entry per CDR3 protein. The data hold about 20,000 distinct CDR3 sequences, with roughly 50% observed a single time. There are 16 residues in the CDR3. With 2 bases clipped from V and 4 bases from J, the junction kept 4 bases outside the gene matches. Germline V gene data show CDR1 as KGHDR and CDR2 as SFDVKD.

The clonotype was recovered from a human donor who had recovered from COVID-19. This sequence joins TRBV24-1 and TRBJ2-3; 11 bases map to TRBD2. Sequenced: CD4+ T cells from blood, cultured in vitro. The CDR3 reads CATSDWASGRPDTQYF. As DNA, the CDR3 is TGTGCCACCAGTGATTGGGCTAGCGGGAGGCCAGATACGCAGTATTTT.